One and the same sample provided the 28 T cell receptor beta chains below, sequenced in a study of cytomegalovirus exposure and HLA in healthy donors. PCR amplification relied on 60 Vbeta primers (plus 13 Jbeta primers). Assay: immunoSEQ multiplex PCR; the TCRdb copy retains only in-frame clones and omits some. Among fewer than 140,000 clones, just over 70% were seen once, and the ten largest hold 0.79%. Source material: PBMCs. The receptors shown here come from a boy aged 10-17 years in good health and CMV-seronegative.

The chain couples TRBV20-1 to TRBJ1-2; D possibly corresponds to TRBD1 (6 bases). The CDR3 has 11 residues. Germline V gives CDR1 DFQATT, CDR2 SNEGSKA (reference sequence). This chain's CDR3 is CGGRVDYGYTF. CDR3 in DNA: TGCGGGGGCAGGGTTGACTATGGCTACACCTTC.

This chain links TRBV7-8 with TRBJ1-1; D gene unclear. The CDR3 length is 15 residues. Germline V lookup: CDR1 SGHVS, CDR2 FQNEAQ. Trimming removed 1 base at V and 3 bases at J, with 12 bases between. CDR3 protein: CASSLGMGRYTEAFF. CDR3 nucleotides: TGTGCCAGCAGCTTAGGAATGGGGAGGTACACTGAAGCTTTCTTT.

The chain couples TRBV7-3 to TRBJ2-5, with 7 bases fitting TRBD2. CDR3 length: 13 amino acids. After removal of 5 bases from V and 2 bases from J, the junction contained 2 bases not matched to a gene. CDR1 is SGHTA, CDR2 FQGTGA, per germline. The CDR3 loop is CASSAGAQETQYF. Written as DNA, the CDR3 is TGTGCCAGCAGCGCGGGAGCTCAAGAGACCCAGTACTTC.

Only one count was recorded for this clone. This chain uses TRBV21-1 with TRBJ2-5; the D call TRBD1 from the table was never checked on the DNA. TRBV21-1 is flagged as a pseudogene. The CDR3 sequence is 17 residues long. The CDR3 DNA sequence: TGTGCCAGCAGCAAAGGTTGTCAGGGACAGCACCAAGAGACCCAGTACTTC. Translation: CASSKGCQGQHQETQYF.

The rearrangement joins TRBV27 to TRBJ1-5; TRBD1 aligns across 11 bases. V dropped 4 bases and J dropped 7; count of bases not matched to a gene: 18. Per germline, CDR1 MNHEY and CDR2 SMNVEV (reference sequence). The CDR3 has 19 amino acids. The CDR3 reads CASSSRGGQGGEIDQPQHF. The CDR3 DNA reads TGTGCCAGCAGTTCCCGAGGGGGACAGGGGGGGGAGATAGACCAGCCCCAGCATTTT.

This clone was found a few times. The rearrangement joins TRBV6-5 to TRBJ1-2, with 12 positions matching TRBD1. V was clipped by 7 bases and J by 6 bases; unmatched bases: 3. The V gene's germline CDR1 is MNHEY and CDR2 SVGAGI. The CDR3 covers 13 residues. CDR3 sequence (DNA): TGTGCCAGCACGGGACAGGGGGCGGATGGCTACACCTTC. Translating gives CASTGQGADGYTF.

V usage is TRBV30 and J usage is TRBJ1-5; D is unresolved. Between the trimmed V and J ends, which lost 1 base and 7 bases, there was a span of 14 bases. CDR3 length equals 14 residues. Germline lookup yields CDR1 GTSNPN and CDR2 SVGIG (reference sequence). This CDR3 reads CAWSDFDTQQPQHF. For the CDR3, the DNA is TGTGCCTGGAGTGACTTCGACACCCAGCAGCCCCAGCATTTT.

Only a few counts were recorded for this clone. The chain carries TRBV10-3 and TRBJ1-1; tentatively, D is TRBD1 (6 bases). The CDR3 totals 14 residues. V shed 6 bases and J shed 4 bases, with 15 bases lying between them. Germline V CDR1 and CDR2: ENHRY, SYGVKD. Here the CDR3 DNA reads TGTGCCATCAGAAACGGGGGGCCGGGCACTGAAGCTTTCTTT. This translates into CAIRNGGPGTEAFF.

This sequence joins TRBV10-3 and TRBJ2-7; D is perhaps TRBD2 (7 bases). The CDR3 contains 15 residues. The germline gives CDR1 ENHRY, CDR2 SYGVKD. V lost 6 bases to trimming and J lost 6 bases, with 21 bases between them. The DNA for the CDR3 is TGTGCCATCAGCGAAACAATTACGGGGGGCCGCGAGCAGTACTTC. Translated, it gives CAISETITGGREQYF.

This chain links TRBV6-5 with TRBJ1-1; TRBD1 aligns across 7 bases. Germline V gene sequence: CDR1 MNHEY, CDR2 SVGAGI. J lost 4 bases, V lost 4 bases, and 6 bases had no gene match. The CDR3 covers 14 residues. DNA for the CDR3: TGTGCCAGCAGTTCTCGACAGGGTGGCACTGAAGCTTTCTTT. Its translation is CASSSRQGGTEAFF.

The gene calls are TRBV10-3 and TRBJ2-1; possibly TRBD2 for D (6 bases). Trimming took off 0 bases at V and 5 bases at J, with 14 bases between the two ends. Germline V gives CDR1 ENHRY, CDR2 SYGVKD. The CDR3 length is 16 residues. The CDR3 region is CAISESTPGANNEQFF. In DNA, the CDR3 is TGTGCCATCAGTGAGTCGACTCCGGGAGCGAACAATGAGCAGTTCTTC.

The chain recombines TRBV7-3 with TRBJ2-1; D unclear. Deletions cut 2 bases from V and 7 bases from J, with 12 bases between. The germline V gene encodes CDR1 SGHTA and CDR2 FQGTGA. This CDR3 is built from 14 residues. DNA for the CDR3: TGTGCCAGCAGCTTAGGGCACCTTGGGAATGAGCAGTTCTTC. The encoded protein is CASSLGHLGNEQFF. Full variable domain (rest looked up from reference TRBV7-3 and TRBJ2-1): GAGVSQTPSNKVTEKGKYVELRCDPISGHTALYWYRQSLGQGPEFLIYFQGTGAADDSGLPNDRFFAVRPEGSVSTLKIQRTERGDSAVYLCASSLGHLGNEQFFGPGTRLTVL.

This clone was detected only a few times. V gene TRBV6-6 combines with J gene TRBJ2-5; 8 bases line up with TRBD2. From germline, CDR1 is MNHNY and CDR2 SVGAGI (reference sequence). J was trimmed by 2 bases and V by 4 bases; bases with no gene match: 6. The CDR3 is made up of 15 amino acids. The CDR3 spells CASSLPLAGQETQYF. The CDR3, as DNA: TGTGCCAGCAGTTTACCCTTAGCGGGACAAGAGACCCAGTACTTC.

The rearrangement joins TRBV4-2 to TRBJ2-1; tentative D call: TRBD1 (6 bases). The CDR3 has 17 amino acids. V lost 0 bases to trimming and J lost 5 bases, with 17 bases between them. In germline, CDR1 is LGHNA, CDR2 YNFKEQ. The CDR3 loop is CASSQEPQGSGHNEQFF. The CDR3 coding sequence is TGTGCCAGCAGCCAAGAACCCCAGGGGAGCGGCCACAATGAGCAGTTCTTC.

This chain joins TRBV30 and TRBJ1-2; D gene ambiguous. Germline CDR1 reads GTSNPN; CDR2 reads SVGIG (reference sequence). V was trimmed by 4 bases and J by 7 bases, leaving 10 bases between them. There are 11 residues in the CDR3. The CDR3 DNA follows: TGTGCCTGGACAGAGAGGTTTGGCTACACCTTC. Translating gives CAWTERFGYTF. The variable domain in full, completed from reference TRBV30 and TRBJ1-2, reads SQTIHQWPATLVQPVGSPLSLECTVEGTSNPNLYWYRQAAGRGLQLLFYSVGIGQISSEVPQNLSASRPQDRQFILSSKKLLLSDSGFYLCAWTERFGYTFGSGTRLTVV.

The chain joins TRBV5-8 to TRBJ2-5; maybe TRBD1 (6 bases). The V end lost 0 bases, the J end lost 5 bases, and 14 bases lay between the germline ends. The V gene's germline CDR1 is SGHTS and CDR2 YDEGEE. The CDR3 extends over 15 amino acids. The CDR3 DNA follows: TGTGCCAGCAGCTTGGGGGACAAAAAAAGGGAGACCCAGTACTTC. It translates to CASSLGDKKRETQYF.

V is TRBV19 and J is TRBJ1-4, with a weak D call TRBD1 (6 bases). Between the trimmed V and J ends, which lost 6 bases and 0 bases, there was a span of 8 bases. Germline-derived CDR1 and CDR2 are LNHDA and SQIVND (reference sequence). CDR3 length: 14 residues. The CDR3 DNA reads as TGTGCCAGTAGATGGACAGCAACTAATGAAAAACTGTTTTTT. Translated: CASRWTATNEKLFF.

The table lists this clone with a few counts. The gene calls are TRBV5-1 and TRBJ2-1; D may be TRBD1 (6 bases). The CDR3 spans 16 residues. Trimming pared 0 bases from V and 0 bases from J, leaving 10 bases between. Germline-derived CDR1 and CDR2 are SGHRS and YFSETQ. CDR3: CASSLGQASSYNEQFF. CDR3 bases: TGCGCCAGCAGCTTGGGACAGGCCAGCTCCTACAATGAGCAGTTCTTC.

CDR3 sequence reads: CATSRGRGQGGFYEQYF. The CDR3 bases are TGTGCCACCAGCAGGGGACGGGGACAGGGAGGATTCTACGAGCAGTACTTC. This chain joins TRBV15 and TRBJ2-7, with 9 bases lining up with TRBD1. V trimming: 3 bases; J trimming: 3 bases; junction bases outside the gene matches: 12. The CDR3 covers 17 residues. Germline assignment: CDR1 LNHNV and CDR2 YYDKDF (reference sequence).

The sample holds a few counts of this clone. The CDR3 loop reads CASSQALIRDRGYEQYF. CDR3 in DNA: TGCGCCAGCAGCCAAGCCTTAATCCGGGACAGGGGCTACGAGCAGTACTTC. The chain carries TRBV4-1 and TRBJ2-7; 10 nucleotides line up with TRBD1. The J segment lost 3 bases and the V segment lost 1 base, leaving 9 bases of the junction unmatched. Germline values: CDR1 MGHRA, CDR2 YSYEKL. This CDR3 is 17 amino acids long.

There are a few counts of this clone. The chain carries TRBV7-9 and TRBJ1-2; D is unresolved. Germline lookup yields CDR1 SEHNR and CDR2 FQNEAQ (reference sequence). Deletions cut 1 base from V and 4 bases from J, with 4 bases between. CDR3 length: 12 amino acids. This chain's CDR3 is CASSLDGYGYTF. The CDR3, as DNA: TGTGCCAGCAGCTTAGACGGCTATGGCTACACCTTC.

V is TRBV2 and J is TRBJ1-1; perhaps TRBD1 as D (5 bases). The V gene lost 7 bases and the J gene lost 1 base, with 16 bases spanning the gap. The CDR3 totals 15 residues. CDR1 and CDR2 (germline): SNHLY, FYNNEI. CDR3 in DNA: TGTGCCAGCAAACAAAACAGGATCGAGAACACTGAAGCTTTCTTT. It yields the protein CASKQNRIENTEAFF.

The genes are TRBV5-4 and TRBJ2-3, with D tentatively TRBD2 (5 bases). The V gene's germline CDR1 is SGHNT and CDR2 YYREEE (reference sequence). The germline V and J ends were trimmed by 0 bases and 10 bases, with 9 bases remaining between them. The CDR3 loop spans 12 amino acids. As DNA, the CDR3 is TGTGCCAGCAGCTTGGAACGCGGGTCGCAGTATTTT. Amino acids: CASSLERGSQYF.

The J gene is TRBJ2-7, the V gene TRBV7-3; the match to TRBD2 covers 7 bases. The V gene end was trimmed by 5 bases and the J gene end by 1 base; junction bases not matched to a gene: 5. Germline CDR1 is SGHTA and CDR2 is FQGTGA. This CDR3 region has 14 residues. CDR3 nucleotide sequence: TGTGCCAGCAGCCGCGGGGGACCTTCCTACGAGCAGTACTTC. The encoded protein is CASSRGGPSYEQYF.

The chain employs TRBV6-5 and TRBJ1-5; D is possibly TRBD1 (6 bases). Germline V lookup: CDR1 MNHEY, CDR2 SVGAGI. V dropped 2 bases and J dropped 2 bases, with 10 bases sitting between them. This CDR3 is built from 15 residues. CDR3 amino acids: CASSYTGTGNQPQHF. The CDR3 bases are TGTGCCAGCAGTTACACAGGGACGGGCAATCAGCCCCAGCATTTT.

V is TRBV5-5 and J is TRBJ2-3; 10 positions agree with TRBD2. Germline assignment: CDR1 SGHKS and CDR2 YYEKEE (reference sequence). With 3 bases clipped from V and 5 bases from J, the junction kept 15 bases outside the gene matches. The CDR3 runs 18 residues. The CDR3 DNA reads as TGTGCCAGCAGCTCCATAGGGAGAATAGCGGGGGGTGGAGATACGCAGTATTTT. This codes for CASSSIGRIAGGGDTQYF.

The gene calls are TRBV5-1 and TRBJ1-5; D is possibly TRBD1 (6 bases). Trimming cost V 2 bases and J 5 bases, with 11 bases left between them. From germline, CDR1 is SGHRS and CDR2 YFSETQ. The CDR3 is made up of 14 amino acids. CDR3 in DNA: TGCGCCAGCAGCTTACAGGGTATGGATCAGCCCCAGCATTTT. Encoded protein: CASSLQGMDQPQHF.

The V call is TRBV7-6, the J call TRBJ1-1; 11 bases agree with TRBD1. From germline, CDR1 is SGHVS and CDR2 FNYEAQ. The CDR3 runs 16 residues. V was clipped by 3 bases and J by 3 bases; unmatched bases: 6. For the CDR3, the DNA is TGTGCCAGCAGCTTCCTACCGGGACAGGGGGACACTGAAGCTTTCTTT. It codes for CASSFLPGQGDTEAFF. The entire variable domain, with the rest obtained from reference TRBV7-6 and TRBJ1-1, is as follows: GAGVSQSPRYKVTKRGQDVALRCDPISGHVSLYWYRQALGQGPEFLTYFNYEAQQDKSGLPNDRFSAERPEGSISTLTIQRTEQRDSAMYRCASSFLPGQGDTEAFFGQGTRLTVV.